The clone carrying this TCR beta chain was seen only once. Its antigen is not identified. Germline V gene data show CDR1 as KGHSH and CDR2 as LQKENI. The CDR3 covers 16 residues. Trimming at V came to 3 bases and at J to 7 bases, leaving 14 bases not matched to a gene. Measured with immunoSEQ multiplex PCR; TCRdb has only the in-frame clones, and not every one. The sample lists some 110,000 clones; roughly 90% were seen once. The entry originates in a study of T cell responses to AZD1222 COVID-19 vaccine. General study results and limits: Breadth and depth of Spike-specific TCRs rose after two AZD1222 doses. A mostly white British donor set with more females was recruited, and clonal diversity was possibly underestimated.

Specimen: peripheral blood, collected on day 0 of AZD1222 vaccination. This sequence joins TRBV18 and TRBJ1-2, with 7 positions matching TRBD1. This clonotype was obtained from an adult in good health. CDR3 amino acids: CASSPPGQPGRSGYTF. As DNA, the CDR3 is TGTGCCAGCTCACCCCCGGGACAGCCCGGGAGATCTGGCTACACCTTC.